The sequence of this T cell receptor beta chain was determined in a study of cytomegalovirus exposure and HLA in healthy donors. As regards this clone: No antigen is known for it.

Primers for the PCR totalled 60 Vbeta and 13 Jbeta. Data came from immunoSEQ multiplex PCR; TCRdb stores just in-frame clones and leaves some out. The data hold about 98,000 clones, with roughly 76% observed a single time. Study-level points and caveats: In an earlier analysis, about 87% or about 30%: the productive usage of most TCR beta V segments. According to the study, roughly 160 TCR beta chains were cytomegalovirus-associated. Most TCR sequences showed up rarely, but some public TCRs showed up in many donors. Near-uniform donor sequencing depth was presumed by presence/absence analyses.

This receptor was obtained from a female donor in good health and CMV-seronegative. The sequenced sample consisted of PBMCs.

As DNA, the CDR3 is TGTGCCAGCAGCTTTCAAAGGGGAAATGCCGGGGAGCTGTTTTTT. Amino acids: CASSFQRGNAGELFF. The chain links TRBV9 to TRBJ2-2; weak D call: TRBD1 (5 bases). Per germline, CDR1 SGDLS and CDR2 YYNGEE. The CDR3 contains 15 residues. Trimming took off 4 bases at V and 6 bases at J, with 16 bases between the two ends.